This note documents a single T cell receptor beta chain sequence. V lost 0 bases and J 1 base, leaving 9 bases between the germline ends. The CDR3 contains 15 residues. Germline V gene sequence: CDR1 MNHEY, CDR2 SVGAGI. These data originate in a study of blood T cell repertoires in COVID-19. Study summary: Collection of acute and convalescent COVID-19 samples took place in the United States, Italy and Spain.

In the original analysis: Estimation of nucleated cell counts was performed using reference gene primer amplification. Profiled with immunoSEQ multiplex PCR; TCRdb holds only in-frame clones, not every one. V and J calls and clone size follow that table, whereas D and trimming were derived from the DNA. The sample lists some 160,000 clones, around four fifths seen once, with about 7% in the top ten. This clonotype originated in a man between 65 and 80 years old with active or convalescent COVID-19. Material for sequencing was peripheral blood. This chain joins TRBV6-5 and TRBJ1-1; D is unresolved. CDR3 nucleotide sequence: TGTGCCAGCAGTTACTCGTGGCGGAGGAACACTGAAGCTTTCTTT. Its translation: CASSYSWRRNTEAFF.